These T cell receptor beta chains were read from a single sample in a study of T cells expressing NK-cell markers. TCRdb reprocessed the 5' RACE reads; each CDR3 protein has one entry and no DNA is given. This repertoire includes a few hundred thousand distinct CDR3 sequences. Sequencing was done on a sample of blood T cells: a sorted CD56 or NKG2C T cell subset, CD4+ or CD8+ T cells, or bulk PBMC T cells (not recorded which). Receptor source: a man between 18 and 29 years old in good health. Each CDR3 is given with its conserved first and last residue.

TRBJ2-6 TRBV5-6 CASNQLGSGANVLTF
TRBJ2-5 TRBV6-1 CASSRSITGPELAQYF
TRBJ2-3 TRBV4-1 CASSQDLQAGSPDTQYF
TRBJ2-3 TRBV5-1 CASSGGLERGTDTQYF
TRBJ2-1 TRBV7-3 CASSFGTGGRNEQFF
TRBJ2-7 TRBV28 CASTDPAGGYEQYF
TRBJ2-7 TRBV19 CASSPSVGHHEQYF
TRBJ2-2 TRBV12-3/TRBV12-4 CAGRTGSPGELFF
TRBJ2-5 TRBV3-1 CASSGMGTQYF
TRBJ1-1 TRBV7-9 CASSLGQGEGANTEAFF
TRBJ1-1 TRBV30 CAWSVLGTGGRGTEAFF
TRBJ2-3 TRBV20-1 CSARVTDRNAQYF
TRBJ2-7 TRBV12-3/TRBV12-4 CASSFGQRYEQYF
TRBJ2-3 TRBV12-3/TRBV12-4 CASSLLSRSTDTQYF
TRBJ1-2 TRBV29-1 CSVEKFGYGYTF
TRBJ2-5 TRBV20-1 CSATRPEETQYF
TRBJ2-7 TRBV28 CASSARTGGVHEQYF
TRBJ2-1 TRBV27 CASSSTVRANEQFF
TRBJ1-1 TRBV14 CASSQDMGLGSEAFF
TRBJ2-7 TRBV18 CASSPQVGKLPYEQYF
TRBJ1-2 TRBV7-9 CASSVQQTGLGYTF
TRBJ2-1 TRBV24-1 CATSEPGLAENEQFF
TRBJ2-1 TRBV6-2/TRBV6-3 CASSLAGERTEQFF
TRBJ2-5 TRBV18 CASSQSASETQYF
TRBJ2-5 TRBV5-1 CASSPRGGKQRQETQYF
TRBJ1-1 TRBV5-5 CASSAVTGTENTEAFF
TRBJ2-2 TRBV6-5 CASSYVLLGSHTGELFF
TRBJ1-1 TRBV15 CATSRDSRAANTEAFF
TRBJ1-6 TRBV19 CASSPGTDSPLHF
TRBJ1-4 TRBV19 CASTLLTGGGEKLFF
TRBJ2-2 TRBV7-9 CASMAETTGELFF
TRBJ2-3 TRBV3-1 CASSQDLGLRDTQYF
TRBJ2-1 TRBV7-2 CASSFRTYNEQFF
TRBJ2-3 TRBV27 CASSSRPTLKTDTQYF
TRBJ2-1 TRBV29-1 CSVAGDRDSYNEQFF
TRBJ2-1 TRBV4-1 CASSQGGTSGFNEQFF
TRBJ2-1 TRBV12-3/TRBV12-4 CASSFRSGSLMNEQFF
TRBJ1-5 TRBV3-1 CASSRDRDRRSQHF
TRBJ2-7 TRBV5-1 CASSLVGTGLSTEQYF
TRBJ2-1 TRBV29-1 CSVVRQGARNEQFF
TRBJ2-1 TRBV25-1 CASSDLLPSEQFF
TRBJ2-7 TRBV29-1 CSVEDLAGGGSEQYF
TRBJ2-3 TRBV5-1 CASSFGDDSQYF
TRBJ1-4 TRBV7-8 CASSLSEVEKLFF
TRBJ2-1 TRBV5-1 CASTASSYNEQFF
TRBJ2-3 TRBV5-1 CASSLAPSGFLLSTDTQYF
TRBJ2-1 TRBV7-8 CASSPSPGTVDSYNEQFF
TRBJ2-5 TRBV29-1 CSVWPRRETGETQYF
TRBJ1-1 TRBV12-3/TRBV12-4 CASRTTGTGGDAFF
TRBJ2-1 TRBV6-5 CASSYVGLAEGHNEQFF
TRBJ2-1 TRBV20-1 CSARRTAYNEQFF
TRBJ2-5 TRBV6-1 CASIPGLAGTALETQYF
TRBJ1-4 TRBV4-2 CASSQDQGEEKLFF
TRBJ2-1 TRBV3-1 CASSRRGLAGGTEQFF